This T cell receptor (beta chain) was documented in a study of early T cells in non-severe SARS-CoV-2 infection. The ends were cut back, 0 bases at V and 3 bases at J, with 9 bases in the middle. Germline lookup yields CDR1 LGHNA and CDR2 YSLEER. CDR3 length: 14 amino acids. There are a few counts of this clonotype. MiXCR was run by TCRdb on the 5' RACE reads, yielding one entry per CDR3 protein. The table shows fewer than 75,000 distinct CDR3 sequences, with 18% occurring only once. The rearrangement uses TRBV4-3 and TRBJ2-7; perhaps TRBD2 as D (6 bases). The receptor comes from an adult who was a healthcare worker with PCR-confirmed SARS-CoV-2 infection or an uninfected control (not recorded which). The material sequenced was whole blood, taken at baseline. CDR3 protein: CASSQDMGGYEQYF. CDR3 sequence (DNA): TGCGCCAGCAGCCAAGACATGGGGGGCTACGAGCAGTACTTC.